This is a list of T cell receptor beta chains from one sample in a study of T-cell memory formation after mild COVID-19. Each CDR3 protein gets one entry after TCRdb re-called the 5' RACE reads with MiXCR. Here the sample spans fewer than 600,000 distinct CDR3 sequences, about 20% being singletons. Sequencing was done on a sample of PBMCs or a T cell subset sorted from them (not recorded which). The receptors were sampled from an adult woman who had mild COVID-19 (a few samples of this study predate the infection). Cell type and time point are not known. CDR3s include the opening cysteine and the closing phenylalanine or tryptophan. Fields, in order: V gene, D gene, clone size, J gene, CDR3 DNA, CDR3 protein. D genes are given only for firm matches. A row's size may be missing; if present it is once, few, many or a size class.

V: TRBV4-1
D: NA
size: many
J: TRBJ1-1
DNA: TGCGCCAGCAGCCAAGAGGGACGTACGAACACTGAAGCTTTCTTT
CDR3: CASSQEGRTNTEAFF

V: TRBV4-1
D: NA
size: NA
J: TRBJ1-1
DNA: TGCGCCAGCAGCCAAGATCGGACAGCCACTGAAGCTTTCTTT
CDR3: CASSQDRTATEAFF

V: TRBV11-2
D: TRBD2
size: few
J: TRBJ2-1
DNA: TGTGCCAGCAGCCGACTAGCGGGAGTAGGCTACAATGAGCAGTTCTTC
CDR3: CASSRLAGVGYNEQFF

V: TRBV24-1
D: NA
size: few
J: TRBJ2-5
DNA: TGTGCCACCAGTGATTCGAAGGGACCGAGAGGAGAGACCCAGTACTTC
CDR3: CATSDSKGPRGETQYF

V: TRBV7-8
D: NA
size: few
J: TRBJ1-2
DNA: TGTGCCAGCAGCTTACTGCGAGGGAATCATGGCTACACCTTC
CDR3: CASSLLRGNHGYTF

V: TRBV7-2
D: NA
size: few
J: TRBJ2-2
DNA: TGTGCCAGCAGCTTTATCCAGGTCAACACCGGGGAGCTGTTTTTT
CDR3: CASSFIQVNTGELFF

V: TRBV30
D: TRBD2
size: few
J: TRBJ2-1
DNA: TGTGCCTGGAGCAACAGACTAGCGGGCGGGAATGAGCAGTTCTTC
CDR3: CAWSNRLAGGNEQFF

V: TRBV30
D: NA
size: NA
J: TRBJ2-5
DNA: TGTGCCTGGAGTGTCCAAGCGATCGAGACCCAGTACTTC
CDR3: CAWSVQAIETQYF

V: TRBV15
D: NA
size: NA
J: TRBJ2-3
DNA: TGTGCCACCAGCAGAGATTTTTCAGATACGCAGTATTTT
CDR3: CATSRDFSDTQYF

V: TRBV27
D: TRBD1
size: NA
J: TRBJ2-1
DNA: TGTGCCAGCAGTACCCGGACAGGCTACAATGAGCAGTTCTTC
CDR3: CASSTRTGYNEQFF

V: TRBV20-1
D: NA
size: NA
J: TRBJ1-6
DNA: TGCAGTGCTAGAGATGGCTCCTATAATTCACCCCTCCACTTT
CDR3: CSARDGSYNSPLHF

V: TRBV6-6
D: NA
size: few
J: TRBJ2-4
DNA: TGTGCCAGCACCTCCGGACAGACCTTAGCCAAAAACATTCAGTACTTC
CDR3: CASTSGQTLAKNIQYF

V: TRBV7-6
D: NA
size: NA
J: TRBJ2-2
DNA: TGTGCCAGCAGCTCCAGACTAGCCGGGGAGCTGTTTTTT
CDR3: CASSSRLAGELFF

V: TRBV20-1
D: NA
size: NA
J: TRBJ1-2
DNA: TGCAGTGCTAGAGAGATCGGAGTTAGATCAAACTATGGCTACACCTTC
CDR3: CSAREIGVRSNYGYTF

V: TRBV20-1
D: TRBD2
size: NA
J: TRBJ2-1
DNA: TGCAGTGCAACTAGCGGGAATGACTACAATGAGCAGTTCTTC
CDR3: CSATSGNDYNEQFF

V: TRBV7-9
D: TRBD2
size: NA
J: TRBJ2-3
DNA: TGTGCCAGCAGCCTAGGACTAGCGGGGGGGAACACAGATACGCAGTATTTT
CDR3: CASSLGLAGGNTDTQYF

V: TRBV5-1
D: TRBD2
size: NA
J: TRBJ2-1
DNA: TGCGCCAGCAGCCCATCTAGCGGGAGCGGGTACAATGAGCAGTTCTTC
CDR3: CASSPSSGSGYNEQFF

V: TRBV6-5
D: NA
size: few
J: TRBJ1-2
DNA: TGTGCCAGCAGTTATGGGGGTAGCGGCTATGGCTACACCTTC
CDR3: CASSYGGSGYGYTF

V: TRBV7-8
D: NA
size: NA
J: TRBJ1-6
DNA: TGTGCCAGCAGCTCGCGGACAGCCCCTGGGTCACCCCTCCACTTT
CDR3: CASSSRTAPGSPLHF

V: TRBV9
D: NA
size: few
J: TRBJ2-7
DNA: TGTGCCAGCAGCGTAGGACAGGCCCCTAGCTCCTACGAGCAGTACTTC
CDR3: CASSVGQAPSSYEQYF

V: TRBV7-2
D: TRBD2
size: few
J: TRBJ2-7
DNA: TGTGCCAGCAGCTCGAGCGGGGGGGCGCGGGAGCAGTACTTC
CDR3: CASSSSGGAREQYF

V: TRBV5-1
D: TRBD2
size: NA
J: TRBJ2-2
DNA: TGCGCCAGCAGCGGGGGACTAGCGGGAGCATCCGGGGAGCTGTTTTTT
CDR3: CASSGGLAGASGELFF

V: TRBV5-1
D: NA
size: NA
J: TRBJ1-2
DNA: TGCGCCAGCAGCGGGACACGGCCCCCAAGGACTAACTATGGCTACACCTTC
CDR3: CASSGTRPPRTNYGYTF

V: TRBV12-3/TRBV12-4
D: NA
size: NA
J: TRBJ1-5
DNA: TGTGCCAGCAAGGGGGGCAATCAGCCCCAGCATTTT
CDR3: CASKGGNQPQHF

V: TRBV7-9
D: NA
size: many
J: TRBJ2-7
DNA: TGCGCCAGCAGCTTGCAGGGCTACGAGCAGTACTTC
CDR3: CASSLQGYEQYF

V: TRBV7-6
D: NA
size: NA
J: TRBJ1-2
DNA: TGTGCCAGCAGCGATACAGACAGTTTTAACTATGGCTACACCTTC
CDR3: CASSDTDSFNYGYTF

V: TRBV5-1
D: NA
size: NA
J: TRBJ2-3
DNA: TGCGCCAGCAGCCTAGGGAGGATGGGCACAGATACGCAGTATTTT
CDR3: CASSLGRMGTDTQYF

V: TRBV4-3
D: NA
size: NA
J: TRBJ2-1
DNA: TGCGCCAGCAGCCTCCGGGCTCAGGATGAGCAGTTCTTC
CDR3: CASSLRAQDEQFF

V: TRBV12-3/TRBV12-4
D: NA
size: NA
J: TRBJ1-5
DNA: TGTGCCAGCAGGCTCAGCAATCAGCCCCAGCATTTT
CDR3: CASRLSNQPQHF

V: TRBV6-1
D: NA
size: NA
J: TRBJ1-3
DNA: TGTGCCAGCAGTGGGGCTATCCGTGCGGGGAACTCTGGAAACACCATATATTTT
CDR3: CASSGAIRAGNSGNTIYF

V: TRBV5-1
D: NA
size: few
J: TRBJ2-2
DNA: TGTGCCAGCAGCTTAGGTACTAGCTCCGGGGAGCTGTTTTTT
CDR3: CASSLGTSSGELFF

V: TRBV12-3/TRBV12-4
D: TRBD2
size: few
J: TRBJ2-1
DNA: TGTGCCAGCACCCGCTCCGCGGGGGGCCACAATGAGCAGTTCTTC
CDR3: CASTRSAGGHNEQFF

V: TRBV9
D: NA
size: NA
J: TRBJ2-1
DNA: TGTGCCAGCAGCGTAGGGACAGAAAACAATGAGCAGTTCTTC
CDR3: CASSVGTENNEQFF

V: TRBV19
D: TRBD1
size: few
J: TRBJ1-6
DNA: TGTGCCAGTAGTGGAACAGGGGGAAAAGTGAATTCACCCCTCCACTTT
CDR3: CASSGTGGKVNSPLHF

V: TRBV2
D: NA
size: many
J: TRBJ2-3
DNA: TGTGCCAGCAACCCGGCAGGCTGGGCAGATACGCAGTATTTT
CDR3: CASNPAGWADTQYF

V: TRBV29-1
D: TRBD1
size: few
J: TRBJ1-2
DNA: TGCAGCGTCATAGGCCCTCAACAGGGGTATGGCTACACCTTC
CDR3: CSVIGPQQGYGYTF

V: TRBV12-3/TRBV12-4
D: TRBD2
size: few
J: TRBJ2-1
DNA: TGTGCCAGCAGGTGGACTAGGAGGGCCTACAATGAGCAGTTCTTC
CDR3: CASRWTRRAYNEQFF

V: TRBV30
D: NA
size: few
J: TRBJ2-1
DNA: TGTGCCTGGAGTAGGCAGGGTCGCAATGAGCAGTTCTTC
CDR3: CAWSRQGRNEQFF

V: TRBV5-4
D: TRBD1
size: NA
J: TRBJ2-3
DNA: TGTGCCAGCAGCCCCGGGACAGGTGGGGGGGATACGCAGTATTTT
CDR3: CASSPGTGGGDTQYF

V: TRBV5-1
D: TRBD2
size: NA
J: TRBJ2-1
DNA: TGCGCCAGCAGCTGGGGACTAGCGGGAGCGGCTTCCTACAATGAGCAGTTCTTC
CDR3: CASSWGLAGAASYNEQFF

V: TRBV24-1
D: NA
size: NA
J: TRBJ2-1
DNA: TGTGCCACCAGTGATTTCAGGGTTCGAGAGCAGTTCTTC
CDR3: CATSDFRVREQFF

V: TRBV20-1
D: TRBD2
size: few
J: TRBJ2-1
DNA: TGCAGTGCTAGAGCCACGGGGGGTAAAGATGAGCAGTTCTTC
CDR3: CSARATGGKDEQFF

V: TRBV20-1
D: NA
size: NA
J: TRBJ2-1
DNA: TGCAGTGCCCCCCGGGGAGTAGATGAGCAGTTCTTC
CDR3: CSAPRGVDEQFF

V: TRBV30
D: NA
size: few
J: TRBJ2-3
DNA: TGTGCCTGGAGTCAAGCCGTTAGAACCCCGCAGTATTTT
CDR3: CAWSQAVRTPQYF